One sample yielded the 19 T cell receptor beta chains listed below, sequenced in a study of T cell clonotyping in hematopoietic cell transplantation. The data were produced by immunoSEQ multiplex PCR, yet TCRdb's version contains in-frame clones alone and is incomplete. The sample consists of 20,000 to 30,000 clones, roughly 88% of them appearing once. Time point indicated: recipient sample about 28 days before transplant, after cytoreduction. The material sequenced was peripheral blood mononuclear cells, taken before stem cell transplant. The source is a woman in her sixties with acute myeloid leukemia. Some clones in this sample may be carry-over from other donors' samples.

V usage is TRBV2 and J usage is TRBJ1-2; a possible D gene is TRBD1 (6 bases). Germline-derived CDR1 and CDR2 are SNHLY and FYNNEI. This CDR3 comprises 14 residues. Trimming cost V 5 bases and J 4 bases, with 14 bases left between them. CDR3 in DNA: TGTGCCAGCAGTACACAGGGAGCCCTCTATGGCTACACCTTC. It specifies CASSTQGALYGYTF.

This clone showed up just a few times. V gene TRBV2 combines with J gene TRBJ1-3, with D perhaps TRBD1 (6 bases). The V end lost 8 bases, the J end lost 3 bases, and 17 bases lay between the germline ends. The CDR3 runs 15 residues. In germline, CDR1 is SNHLY, CDR2 FYNNEI. The CDR3 sequence is CASQPSGANGNTIYF. The CDR3 region has the DNA TGTGCCAGCCAACCTTCGGGGGCGAATGGAAACACCATATATTTT.

This clone was detected a few times. The DNA of the CDR3 is TGTGCCATCAGTGGCGGCAGGGGCACTGAAGCTTTCTTT. Amino acids: CAISGGRGTEAFF. The chain recombines TRBV10-3 with TRBJ1-1, with D perhaps matching TRBD1 (6 bases). Germline CDR1 and CDR2: ENHRY and SYGVKD. Trimming shortened V by 4 bases and J by 4 bases, and 10 bases separated the two germline ends. This CDR3 has 13 residues.

This clone showed up just once. CDR3 loop: CASRTRTGRDTIYF. DNA of the CDR3: TGTGCCAGTAGAACAAGGACAGGCCGCGACACCATATATTTT. This chain links TRBV19 with TRBJ1-3, with 7 bases matching TRBD1. Trimming at V came to 6 bases and at J to 8 bases, leaving 10 bases not matched to a gene. Germline V gene sequence: CDR1 LNHDA, CDR2 SQIVND (reference sequence). This CDR3 is 14 amino acids long.

The chain joins TRBV5-4 to TRBJ2-5, with a possible D match to TRBD1 (6 bases). The V end lost 9 bases, the J end lost 1 base, and 13 bases lay between the germline ends. This CDR3 has 13 residues. Per germline, CDR1 SGHNT and CDR2 YYREEE (reference sequence). For the CDR3, the DNA is TGTGCCACCGCACAGGGATCCCAAGAGACCCAGTACTTC. Residues: CATAQGSQETQYF.

The chain employs TRBV6-4 and TRBJ2-3; D not certain. The CDR3 totals 14 residues. Germline V gives CDR1 MRHNA, CDR2 SNTAGT. V lost 5 bases to trimming and J lost 1 base, with 10 bases between them. This chain's CDR3 is CASSPIAGTDTQYF. As DNA, the CDR3 is TGTGCCAGCAGTCCAATAGCCGGCACAGATACGCAGTATTTT.

In this sample, this clone turned up a few times. The genes are TRBV19 and TRBJ1-5; the D gene is possibly TRBD1 (5 bases). The V end was cut by 4 bases, the J end by 4 bases, with 11 bases between. Germline CDR1 LNHDA, CDR2 SQIVND (reference sequence). The CDR3 is 14 residues long. CDR3 residues: CASSTGTGNQPQHF. CDR3 nucleotides: TGTGCCAGTAGTACCGGGACCGGGAATCAGCCCCAGCATTTT.

The chain has TRBV19 and TRBJ1-5; tentative D call: TRBD1 (5 bases). With 0 bases removed from V and 0 bases from J, the gap between germline ends came to 15 bases. Germline assignment: CDR1 LNHDA and CDR2 SQIVND (reference sequence). This CDR3 has 18 residues. CDR3 residues: CASSIESPKGYSNQPQHF. The CDR3 DNA sequence: TGTGCCAGTAGTATAGAGAGTCCGAAGGGGTATAGCAATCAGCCCCAGCATTTT.

V is TRBV10-3 and J is TRBJ2-7, with TRBD1 identical over 9 bases. The CDR3 is 13 residues long. Germline CDR1 is ENHRY and CDR2 is SYGVKD. V was pared by 7 bases and J by 2 bases, with 3 bases of the junction left unmatched. CDR3 sequence: CAINGQGTYEQYF. For the CDR3, the DNA is TGTGCCATCAACGGACAGGGGACCTACGAGCAGTACTTC.

This chain links TRBV6-6 with TRBJ1-2; maybe TRBD1 (6 bases). V lost 2 bases, J lost 7 bases, and 11 bases lay in between. The germline CDR1 and CDR2 sequences are MNHNY and SVGAGI (reference sequence). The CDR3 sequence is 13 residues long. DNA for the CDR3: TGTGCCAGCAGTTACCTCCGACAGGCTGGCTACACCTTC. Its protein product is CASSYLRQAGYTF.

The chain joins TRBV6-6 to TRBJ1-5; D is perhaps TRBD1 (5 bases). Germline V gene data show CDR1 as MNHNY and CDR2 as SVGAGI (reference sequence). V lost 7 bases to trimming and J lost 7 bases, with 17 bases between them. The CDR3 runs to 14 residues. CDR3 nucleotide sequence: TGTGCCAGCACGCCGGACGGGGGGGAACAGCCCCAGCATTTT. Its translation: CASTPDGGEQPQHF.

This rearrangement joins TRBV9 to TRBJ2-6; D unresolved. The V gene's germline CDR1 is SGDLS and CDR2 YYNGEE. CDR3 length equals 15 residues. The germline V and J ends were trimmed by 0 bases and 1 base, with 5 bases remaining between them. The CDR3 coding sequence is TGTGCCAGCAGCGTAGTGGGATCTGGGGCCAACGTCCTGACTTTC. It encodes CASSVVGSGANVLTF.

As regards this clone: This specimen includes other DNA sequences encoding the same CDR3. The chain links TRBV7-9 to TRBJ1-1; unclear D gene. The germline V gene encodes CDR1 SEHNR and CDR2 FQNEAQ (reference sequence). The CDR3 totals 13 residues. V lost 5 bases to trimming and J lost 4 bases, with 11 bases between them. The CDR3 loop reads CASSPTIGTEAFF. CDR3 nucleotides: TGTGCCAGCAGCCCCACAATTGGCACTGAAGCTTTCTTT.

Only a few counts were recorded for this clone. The chain joins TRBV2 to TRBJ1-2, with D tentatively TRBD1 (5 bases). The CDR3 extends over 15 amino acids. CDR1 is SNHLY, CDR2 FYNNEI, per germline. Deletions cut 2 bases from V and 4 bases from J, with 14 bases between. The CDR3 sequence: CASSEMQGASYGYTF. The CDR3 nucleotides read TGTGCCAGCAGTGAAATGCAGGGAGCAAGCTATGGCTACACCTTC.

The gene calls are TRBV29-1 and TRBJ2-2; D unclear. Per the germline V gene, CDR1 is SQVTM and CDR2 is ANQGSEA. Trimming removed 4 bases at V and 3 bases at J, with 3 bases between. The CDR3 has 11 residues. In nucleotides, the CDR3 is TGCAGCGTTGCCGACACCGGGGAGCTGTTTTTT. Its protein product is CSVADTGELFF.

The chain is built from TRBV5-1 and TRBJ2-2, with unresolved D. Germline CDR1 reads SGHRS; CDR2 reads YFSETQ. Trimming removed 6 bases at V and 6 bases at J, with 9 bases between. The CDR3 spans 12 residues. Written as DNA, the CDR3 is TGCGCCAGCACCGAGGCGGCCGGGGAGCTGTTTTTT. It specifies CASTEAAGELFF. The full variable domain, with the rest looked up from reference TRBV5-1 and TRBJ2-2, is KAGVTQTPRYLIKTRGQQVTLSCSPISGHRSVSWYQQTPGQGLQFLFEYFSETQRNKGNFPGRFSGRQFSNSRSEMNVSTLELGDSALYLCASTEAAGELFFGEGSRLTVL.

The CDR3 loop reads CASRTPGLAITGELFF. CDR3 nucleotides: TGTGCCAGCAGAACTCCGGGACTAGCGATAACCGGGGAGCTGTTTTTT. The chain links TRBV28 to TRBJ2-2; 10 bases are shared with TRBD2. The CDR3 sequence is 16 residues long. The J segment lost 5 bases and the V segment lost 6 bases, leaving 9 bases of the junction unmatched. Germline V CDR1 and CDR2: MDHEN, SYDVKM.

V and J are TRBV29-1 and TRBJ1-1; D gene ambiguous. The germline V and J ends were trimmed by 0 bases and 7 bases, with 9 bases remaining between them. This CDR3 has 12 residues. CDR1 and CDR2 (germline): SQVTM, ANQGSEA. The CDR3: CSVEDSRLEAFF. DNA of the CDR3: TGCAGCGTTGAAGACTCCCGCCTTGAAGCTTTCTTT.

This chain joins TRBV5-1 and TRBJ2-3, with TRBD2 matching over 13 bases. The CDR3 is 17 residues long. After removal of 3 bases from V and 2 bases from J, the junction contained 6 bases not matched to a gene. Per the germline V gene, CDR1 is SGHRS and CDR2 is YFSETQ. The chain's CDR3 is CASSSGTSGTNTDTQYF. The CDR3 DNA sequence: TGCGCCAGCAGCTCCGGGACTAGCGGGACTAACACAGATACGCAGTATTTT.